These 23 T cell receptor beta chains were sequenced from one sample in a study of T cell responses to AZD1222 COVID-19 vaccine (dated by TCRdb to the early 2020s). The library was generated by the immunoSEQ multiplex PCR assay. What TCRdb holds here is the immuneACCESS table cut down to in-frame rearrangements. Part of the clones is not present; checked against another copy, under half of the missing clones reflect an unresolved V gene, and the others are unexplained. The sample contains approximately 170,000 clones, roughly 90% of them found a single time. The ten biggest clones cover around 4.4% of the sample. The sample's time point label is to be understood as: baseline before first vaccination. The material sequenced was peripheral blood, taken on day 0 of AZD1222 vaccination. The receptors were gathered from an adult in good health.

The genes are TRBV15 and TRBJ2-1; TRBD2 matches 7 bases. V was pared by 7 bases and J by 2 bases, with 8 bases of the junction left unmatched. The germline V gene has CDR1 LNHNV and CDR2 YYDKDF (reference sequence). The CDR3 runs 15 residues. The CDR3 region has the DNA TGTGCCACCATTCGGGACCTAGCGGCCTACAATGAGCAGTTCTTC. Amino acids: CATIRDLAAYNEQFF.

This rearrangement joins TRBV9 to TRBJ2-2, with D hard to call. CDR1 is SGDLS and CDR2 is YYNGEE in the germline V gene. The CDR3 is made up of 12 amino acids. Trimming removed 3 bases from V and 6 bases from J, with 6 bases in between. CDR3 bases: TGTGCCAGCAGCGCGGACGCCGGGGAGCTGTTTTTT. Its protein product is CASSADAGELFF. The whole variable domain, filled in from reference TRBV9 and TRBJ2-2, reads DSGVTQTPKHLITATGQRVTLRCSPRSGDLSVYWYQQSLDQGLQFLIQYYNGEERAKGNILERFSAQQFPDLHSELNLSSLELGDSALYFCASSADAGELFFGEGSRLTVL.

The V call is TRBV7-8, the J call TRBJ2-5, with D possibly being TRBD1 (6 bases). V dropped 5 bases and J dropped 5 bases, with 18 bases sitting between them. The CDR3 is made up of 15 amino acids. CDR1 and CDR2 from the germline V gene are SGHVS and FQNEAQ. CDR3 coding DNA: TGTGCCAGCAGCCCGCGAGGGGGTTCCCAGGAGACCCAGTACTTC. It yields the protein CASSPRGGSQETQYF.

The genes are TRBV19 and TRBJ2-1; D is perhaps TRBD1 or TRBD2 (6 bases each). Germline CDR1 is LNHDA and CDR2 is SQIVND (reference sequence). There are 15 residues in the CDR3. V lost 8 bases, J lost 0 bases, and 14 bases lay in between. CDR3 in amino acids: CASAAGQSSYNEQFF. In DNA form, the CDR3 reads TGTGCCAGTGCTGCGGGACAAAGCTCCTACAATGAGCAGTTCTTC.

The chain joins TRBV5-1 to TRBJ1-1; D is perhaps TRBD1 (5 bases). Per germline, CDR1 SGHRS and CDR2 YFSETQ. V was trimmed by 5 bases and J by 1 base, leaving 24 bases between them. CDR3 length equals 18 residues. The CDR3 DNA sequence: TGCGCCAGCAGTTTTGATGAGGCCGCACAGGTGTCGAACACTGAAGCTTTCTTT. This codes for CASSFDEAAQVSNTEAFF. Drawing the rest from reference TRBV5-1 and TRBJ1-1, the complete variable domain is KAGVTQTPRYLIKTRGQQVTLSCSPISGHRSVSWYQQTPGQGLQFLFEYFSETQRNKGNFPGRFSGRQFSNSRSEMNVSTLELGDSALYLCASSFDEAAQVSNTEAFFGQGTRLTVV.

This clone was seen once. V and J are TRBV30 and TRBJ1-6, with D possibly TRBD1 on 6 matching bases. Germline CDR1 is GTSNPN and CDR2 is SVGIG (reference sequence). The CDR3 runs 14 residues. V was pared by 4 bases and J by 2 bases, with 9 bases between. The CDR3 bases are TGTGCCTGGACACAGGGACCCTATAATTCACCCCTCCACTTT. Protein product: CAWTQGPYNSPLHF.

This clone appeared a single time. The same CDR3 can be traced to other DNA sequences in this sample. The V and J genes are TRBV27 and TRBJ1-3; no clear D. CDR3 length: 14 residues. Per the germline V gene, CDR1 is MNHEY and CDR2 is SMNVEV (reference sequence). Trimming left V 2 bases short and J 0 bases short, with 5 bases between. This CDR3 is CASSLRGSGNTIYF. Written as DNA, the CDR3 is TGTGCCAGCAGTTTACGGGGCTCTGGAAACACCATATATTTT.

CDR3 in DNA: TGTGCCTGGAGTGCTCGGGATCAGCCCCAGCATTTT. The encoded protein is CAWSARDQPQHF. The chain combines TRBV30 with TRBJ1-5; D is unresolved. Germline V gene sequence: CDR1 GTSNPN, CDR2 SVGIG (reference sequence). V lost 1 base, J lost 5 bases, and 6 bases lay in between. The CDR3 is made up of 12 amino acids.

This clone has a count of ten or more. The chain carries TRBV6-2 or TRBV6-3 and TRBJ2-1; possible D gene TRBD2, 6 bases. Trimming removed 2 bases at V and 2 bases at J, with 13 bases between. The germline CDR1 and CDR2 sequences are MNHEY and SVGEGT. The CDR3 contains 16 residues. In DNA, the CDR3 is TGTGCCAGCAGTTACGTCGTGGGAGGTCCCTACAATGAGCAGTTCTTC. Its translation: CASSYVVGGPYNEQFF.

This chain links TRBV12-3 or TRBV12-4 with TRBJ1-1; no clear D. Trimming took off 6 bases at V and 4 bases at J, with 6 bases between the two ends. The CDR3 loop spans 11 amino acids. As DNA, the CDR3 is TGTGCCAGCAGGGCTGGCACTGAAGCTTTCTTT. It translates to CASRAGTEAFF.

The chain couples TRBV27 to TRBJ2-6; D not certain. This CDR3 has 14 amino acids. V was clipped by 4 bases and J by 3 bases, with 7 bases between them. Germline V CDR1 and CDR2: MNHEY, SMNVEV (reference sequence). CDR3 amino acids: CASSSANGANVLTF. In DNA, the CDR3 is TGTGCCAGCAGTTCAGCAAATGGGGCCAACGTCCTGACTTTC.

The V call is TRBV5-1, the J call TRBJ2-5; D is unresolved. Germline V gene lookup returns CDR1 SGHRS and CDR2 YFSETQ. The V end was cut by 0 bases, the J end by 5 bases, with 5 bases between. This CDR3 has 12 residues. The DNA for the CDR3 is TGCGCCAGCAGCTTGGCCTTCGAGACCCAGTACTTC. It translates to CASSLAFETQYF. The entire variable domain, with the rest obtained from reference TRBV5-1 and TRBJ2-5, is as follows: KAGVTQTPRYLIKTRGQQVTLSCSPISGHRSVSWYQQTPGQGLQFLFEYFSETQRNKGNFPGRFSGRQFSNSRSEMNVSTLELGDSALYLCASSLAFETQYFGPGTRLLVL.

The chain employs TRBV3-1 (or the pseudogene TRBV3-2) and TRBJ1-4; D perhaps matches TRBD1 (5 bases). V was trimmed by 1 base and J by 5 bases, leaving 11 bases between them. The CDR3 loop spans 15 amino acids. Germline V gene lookup returns CDR1 LGHDT and CDR2 YNNKEL (reference sequence). The CDR3 is CASSQGVGANEKLFF. In DNA, the CDR3 is TGTGCCAGCAGCCAAGGGGTAGGGGCAAATGAAAAACTGTTTTTT.

This chain connects TRBV5-1 to TRBJ2-3; TRBD2 is a possible D gene (5 bases). Germline CDR1 SGHRS, CDR2 YFSETQ. The CDR3 sequence is 14 residues long. V dropped 2 bases and J dropped 5 bases, with 12 bases sitting between them. Here the CDR3 reads CASSLGGTGDTQYF. Written as DNA, the CDR3 is TGCGCCAGCAGCTTAGGAGGTACCGGAGATACGCAGTATTTT.

This clone was detected only a few times. Other DNA sequences in the same sample also yield this CDR3. The rearrangement joins TRBV12-3 or TRBV12-4 to TRBJ1-5; D might be TRBD1 (5 bases). V lost 3 bases and J lost 4, with 7 bases in between. The CDR3 has 13 residues. The CDR3 region is CASSFGGNQPQHF. The CDR3 coding sequence is TGTGCCAGCAGTTTTGGGGGGAATCAGCCCCAGCATTTT.

This rearrangement joins TRBV12-5 to TRBJ1-4; possibly TRBD1 for D (5 bases). V was pared by 0 bases and J by 10 bases, with 18 bases between. Germline-derived CDR1 and CDR2 are LGHNT and FRNRAP. The CDR3 extends over 16 amino acids. CDR3 region: CASGLVPGADEVKLFF. CDR3 DNA: TGTGCTAGTGGTTTGGTACCCGGGGCTGACGAGGTAAAACTGTTTTTT. Combining the CDR3 with reference TRBV12-5 and TRBJ1-4 gives the whole variable domain DARVTQTPRHKVTEMGQEVTMRCQPILGHNTVFWYRQTMMQGLELLAYFRNRAPLDDSGMPKDRFSAEMPDATLATLKIQPSEPRDSAVYFCASGLVPGADEVKLFFGSGTQLSVL.

This chain uses TRBV28 with TRBJ2-1; D is possibly TRBD2 (5 bases). The germline CDR1 and CDR2 sequences are MDHEN and SYDVKM. Trimming removed 5 bases at V and 6 bases at J, with 14 bases between. The CDR3 runs 14 residues. CDR3 in DNA: TGTGCCAGCAGTCCCCGGCCAAGCGGCAATGAGCAGTTCTTC. Protein: CASSPRPSGNEQFF.

V is TRBV7-3 and J is TRBJ2-7; TRBD2 matches at 12 bases. Germline V CDR1 and CDR2: SGHTA, FQGTGA. The CDR3 length is 16 residues. Trimming took 5 bases from V and 3 from J; bases not matched to a gene: 8. The CDR3 is CASSKSGTSGFYEQYF. Written as DNA, the CDR3 is TGTGCCAGCAGCAAGTCCGGGACTAGCGGGTTCTACGAGCAGTACTTC.

This chain joins TRBV5-5 and TRBJ1-4; D is ambiguous. V was cut by 4 bases and J by 7 bases, with 17 bases left in between. The CDR3 is 15 residues long. From germline, CDR1 is SGHKS and CDR2 YYEKEE (reference sequence). The DNA of the CDR3 is TGTGCCAGCAGCCCCCGGCAGCTGACCGGTGAAAAACTGTTTTTT. Amino acid sequence: CASSPRQLTGEKLFF. The full variable domain, completed using reference TRBV5-5 and TRBJ1-4, is DAGVTQSPTHLIKTRGQQVTLRCSPISGHKSVSWYQQVLGQGPQFIFQYYEKEERGRGNFPDRFSARQFPNYSSELNVNALLLGDSALYLCASSPRQLTGEKLFFGSGTQLSVL.

The chain has TRBV7-2 and TRBJ2-7; 11 bases are a match to TRBD1. Per germline, CDR1 SGHTA and CDR2 FQGNSA. The CDR3 consists of 15 residues. V was pared by 5 bases and J by 1 base, with 4 bases of the junction left unmatched. Here the CDR3 DNA reads TGTGCCAGCAGCCCCGGGACAGGGGGTTCCTACGAGCAGTACTTC. Encoded protein: CASSPGTGGSYEQYF.

This chain links TRBV20-1 with TRBJ2-2, with D unclear. The ends were cut back, 5 bases at V and 5 bases at J, with 6 bases in the middle. The CDR3 has 11 residues. CDR1 is DFQATT and CDR2 is SNEGSKA in the germline V gene (reference sequence). The CDR3 spells CSAVQTGELFF. The CDR3, as DNA: TGCAGTGCTGTACAGACCGGGGAGCTGTTTTTT.

The chain employs TRBV10-2 and TRBJ2-1; 15 bases are shared with TRBD2. Germline V gives CDR1 WSHSY, CDR2 SAAADI. With V trimmed by 4 bases and J by 9 bases, 7 bases remained unmatched. The CDR3 is 16 amino acids. CDR3 nucleotide sequence: TGCGCCAGCAGTGCGGTGGGGACTAGCGGGAGGAGTGAGCAGTTCTTC. It encodes CASSAVGTSGRSEQFF.

This chain joins TRBV6-5 and TRBJ1-1, with D possibly matching TRBD1 (6 bases). The CDR3 consists of 14 residues. V lost 8 bases and J 8 bases, leaving 21 bases between the germline ends. CDR1 and CDR2 from the germline V gene are MNHEY and SVGAGI. For the CDR3, the DNA is TGTGCCAGCGTAAGGGGGGGGGCCCGTCCCGAAGCTTTCTTT. It codes for CASVRGGARPEAFF.